What follows are 7 T cell receptor beta chains derived from one specimen sequenced in a study of blood T cell repertoires in COVID-19. Libraries were prepared by immunoSEQ multiplex PCR; TCRdb keeps only in-frame clonotypes and omits some of them. The table shows some 200,000 clones, with around 85% occurring only once. The specimen was peripheral blood. Every receptor here comes from an older woman with acute or convalescent COVID-19.

The V and J genes are TRBV3-1 (or the pseudogene TRBV3-2) and TRBJ1-1; D is uncertain. Per germline, CDR1 LGHDT and CDR2 YNNKEL (reference sequence). The CDR3 spans 13 residues. V was cut by 0 bases and J by 7 bases, with 9 bases left in between. The CDR3 DNA sequence: TGTGCCAGCAGCCAAGATCTACACAGTGAAGCTTTCTTT. The encoded protein is CASSQDLHSEAFF.

The chain carries TRBV3-1 (or the pseudogene TRBV3-2) and TRBJ2-1; 11 positions agree with TRBD2. The V gene end was trimmed by 0 bases and the J gene end by 4 bases; junction bases not matched to a gene: 2. Germline values: CDR1 LGHDT, CDR2 YNNKEL (reference sequence). This CDR3 region has 16 residues. In DNA form, the CDR3 reads TGTGCCAGCAGCCAAGAAAGACTAGCGGGATACAATGAGCAGTTCTTC. Its protein is CASSQERLAGYNEQFF.

This chain joins TRBV7-6 and TRBJ2-2; a possible D gene is TRBD1 (5 bases). This CDR3 spans 16 amino acids. The germline V and J ends were trimmed by 1 base and 7 bases, with 16 bases remaining between them. CDR1 is SGHVS, CDR2 FNYEAQ, per germline. Here the CDR3 reads CASSLGPQGWGGELFF. In nucleotides, the CDR3 is TGTGCCAGCAGCTTAGGGCCCCAGGGTTGGGGCGGGGAGCTGTTTTTT.

The CDR3 is CSGGQAASGYTF. CDR3 DNA: TGCAGCGGCGGACAGGCCGCTTCTGGCTACACCTTC. The V gene is TRBV29-1, the J gene TRBJ1-2, with 7 bases identical to TRBD1. The germline CDR1 and CDR2 sequences are SQVTM and ANQGSEA. CDR3 length: 12 amino acids. V shed 7 bases, J shed 7 bases, and the junction held 9 bases outside the gene matches.

In DNA form, the CDR3 reads TGTGCCAGCAGAGCGGTCGGCATGAACACTGAAGCTTTCTTT. It codes for CASRAVGMNTEAFF. The chain has TRBV3-1 (or the pseudogene TRBV3-2) and TRBJ1-1; D unresolved. This CDR3 comprises 14 residues. Trimming removed 6 bases at V and 0 bases at J, with 11 bases between. Germline V gene data show CDR1 as LGHDT and CDR2 as YNNKEL (reference sequence).

Only a few counts were recorded for this clone. J is TRBJ1-2 and V is TRBV27; 7 nucleotides agree with TRBD1. CDR1 and CDR2 (germline): MNHEY, SMNVEV (reference sequence). V lost 5 bases to trimming and J lost 7 bases; unmatched junction nucleotides: 4. CDR3 length: 12 residues. The CDR3 bases are TGTGCCAGCAGTACAGGGGCGGGTGGCTACACCTTC. This codes for CASSTGAGGYTF.

This clone was counted many times. An end of the junction does not agree with germline; a read error may underlie this. The rearrangement joins TRBV7-7 to TRBJ2-5; D is perhaps TRBD2 (8 bases). The CDR3 loop spans 15 amino acids. Germline V gene sequence: CDR1 SSHAT, CDR2 FNYEAQ (reference sequence). CDR3: CASSPGRGLQETQYF. Here the CDR3 DNA reads TGTGCTAGCAGCCCCGGGAGGGGGCTTCAAGAGACCCAGTACTTC. Filled out from reference TRBV7-7 and TRBJ2-5, the complete variable domain reads GAGVSQSPRYKVTKRGQDVTLRCDPISSHATLYWYQQALGQGPEFLTYFNYEAQPDKSGLPSDRFSAERPEGSISTLTIQRTEQRDSAMYRCASSPGRGLQETQYFGPGTRLLVL.